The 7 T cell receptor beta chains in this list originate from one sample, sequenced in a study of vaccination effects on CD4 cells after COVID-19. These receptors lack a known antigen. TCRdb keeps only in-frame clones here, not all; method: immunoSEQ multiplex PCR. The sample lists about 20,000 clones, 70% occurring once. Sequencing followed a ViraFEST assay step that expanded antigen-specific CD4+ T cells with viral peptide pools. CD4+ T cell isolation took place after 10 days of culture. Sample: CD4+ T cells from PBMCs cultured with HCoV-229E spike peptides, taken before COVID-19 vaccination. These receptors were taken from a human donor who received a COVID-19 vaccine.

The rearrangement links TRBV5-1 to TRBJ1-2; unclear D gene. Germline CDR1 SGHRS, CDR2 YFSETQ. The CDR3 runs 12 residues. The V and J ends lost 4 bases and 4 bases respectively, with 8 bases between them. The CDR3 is CASSDGLYGYTF. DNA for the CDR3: TGCGCCAGCAGCGACGGTCTCTATGGCTACACCTTC.

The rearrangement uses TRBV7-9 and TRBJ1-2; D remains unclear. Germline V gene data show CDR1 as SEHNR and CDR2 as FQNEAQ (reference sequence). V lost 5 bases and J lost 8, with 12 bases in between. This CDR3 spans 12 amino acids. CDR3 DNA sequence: TGTGCCAGCAGCCAGGACGAGAGGGGCTACACCTTC. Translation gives CASSQDERGYTF.

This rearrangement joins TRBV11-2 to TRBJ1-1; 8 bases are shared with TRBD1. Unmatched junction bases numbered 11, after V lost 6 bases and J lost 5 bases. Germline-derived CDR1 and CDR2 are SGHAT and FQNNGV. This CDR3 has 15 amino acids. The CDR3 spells CASRGQGAGGTEAFF. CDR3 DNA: TGTGCCAGCAGAGGTCAGGGGGCAGGGGGAACTGAAGCTTTCTTT.

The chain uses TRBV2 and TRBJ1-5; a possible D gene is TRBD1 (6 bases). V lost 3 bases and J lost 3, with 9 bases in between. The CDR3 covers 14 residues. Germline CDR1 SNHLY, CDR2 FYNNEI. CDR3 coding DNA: TGTGCCAGCAGTGATTCAGGGGTCAATCAGCCCCAGCATTTT. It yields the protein CASSDSGVNQPQHF. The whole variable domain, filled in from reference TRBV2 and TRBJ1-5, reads EPEVTQTPSHQVTQMGQEVILRCVPISNHLYFYWYRQILGQKVEFLVSFYNNEISEKSEIFDDQFSVERPDGSNFTLKIRSTKLEDSAMYFCASSDSGVNQPQHFGDGTRLSIL.

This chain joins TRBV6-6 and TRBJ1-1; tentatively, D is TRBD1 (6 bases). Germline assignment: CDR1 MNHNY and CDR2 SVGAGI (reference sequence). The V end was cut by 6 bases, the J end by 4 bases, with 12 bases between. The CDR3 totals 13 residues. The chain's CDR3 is CASSGGGFTEAFF. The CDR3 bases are TGTGCCAGCAGCGGAGGGGGATTCACTGAAGCTTTCTTT.

In DNA form, the CDR3 reads TGCGCCAGCAGCTTAGGGGCCACAGATACGCAGTATTTT. It yields the protein CASSLGATDTQYF. The V gene is TRBV5-1, the J gene TRBJ2-3, with D possibly being TRBD1 (5 bases). Deletions cut 2 bases from V and 2 bases from J, with 6 bases between. The CDR3 is 13 amino acids. The germline V gene has CDR1 SGHRS and CDR2 YFSETQ.

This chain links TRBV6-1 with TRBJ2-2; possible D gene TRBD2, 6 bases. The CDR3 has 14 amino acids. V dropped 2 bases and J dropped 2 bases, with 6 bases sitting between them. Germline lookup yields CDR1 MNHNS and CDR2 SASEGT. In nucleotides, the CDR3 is TGTGCCAGCAGTGAAACTAGCAACACCGGGGAGCTGTTTTTT. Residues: CASSETSNTGELFF.